This T cell receptor (beta chain) was found in a study of T cells in Graves' hyperthyroidism and ophthalmopathy. The overall study: Blood was drawn when the patient was first diagnosed and still untreated.

This clonotype was seen a few times. RNA transcripts gave rise to amplified TCR beta CDR3 regions. Primed by the HTBI set, a first-round RT-PCR was run on the TCR CDR3. Via MiXCR, TCRdb re-called the multiplex PCR reads, giving one row per CDR3 protein. This repertoire shows hundreds of thousands of distinct CDR3 sequences, 16% found once; its top ten account for 15% to 20%. Uncontrolled infection, other autoimmune disease, pregnancy and lactation each barred patients from inclusion. Each diagnosis was grounded in clinical symptoms, serum thyroxine and TRAb, thyroid ultrasound, and orbital computed tomography. The origin of this receptor is a woman younger than 30 with Graves' hyperthyroidism. Sequencing was carried out using blood.

CDR3 amino acids: CAISEGTGYTEAFF. The CDR3 DNA is TGTGCCATCAGTGAGGGGACAGGGTACACTGAAGCTTTCTTT. The chain has TRBV10-3 and TRBJ1-1; 9 bases fit TRBD1. This CDR3 is built from 14 residues. The V segment lost 2 bases and the J segment 3 bases; nucleotides outside the gene matches: 1. From germline, CDR1 is ENHRY and CDR2 SYGVKD.